The 24 T cell receptor beta chains in this list originate from one sample, sequenced in a study of blood T cell repertoires in COVID-19. The protocol was immunoSEQ multiplex PCR, while the TCRdb copy is restricted to in-frame clones and leaves out a portion. The sample records 300,000 to 400,000 clones, 65% to 90% being singletons. The sample was peripheral blood. Receptors originate from a woman aged 60 to 75 with COVID-19, enrolled during active disease.

The chain joins TRBV5-1 to TRBJ2-3, with D perhaps TRBD2 (5 bases). V was cut by 3 bases and J by 11 bases, with 22 bases left in between. The germline CDR1 and CDR2 sequences are SGHRS and YFSETQ. The CDR3 totals 15 residues. Written as DNA, the CDR3 is TGCGCCAGCAGCTCGGACCCGGGATCCCAAAAAATGCAGTATTTT. This sequence encodes CASSSDPGSQKMQYF.

This clone was recorded once. A much larger clone differs from this one at a single base, so this may be a read error. The rearrangement uses TRBV28 and TRBJ1-5; 10 nucleotides match TRBD1. Germline V gene data show CDR1 as MDHEN and CDR2 as SYDVKM. J gave up 2 bases and V 6 bases, and 4 bases lay outside the gene matches. The CDR3 runs 15 residues. CDR3 region: CASSPGTGGNQPQHF. CDR3 in DNA: TGTGCCAGCAGCCCTGGGACAGGGGGCAATCAGCCCCAGCATTTT.

The chain carries TRBV14 and TRBJ2-3; D unclear. V lost 5 bases, J lost 2 bases, and 5 bases lay in between. Looked up from germline, CDR1 is SGHDN and CDR2 is FVKESK. The CDR3 spans 12 residues. CDR3: CASSYSTDTQYF. CDR3 sequence (DNA): TGTGCCAGCAGCTACTCCACAGATACGCAGTATTTT. The entire variable domain, with the rest obtained from reference TRBV14 and TRBJ2-3, is as follows: EAGVTQFPSHSVIEKGQTVTLRCDPISGHDNLYWYRRVMGKEIKFLLHFVKESKQDESGMPNNRFLAERTGGTYSTLKVQPAELEDSGVYFCASSYSTDTQYFGPGTRLTVL.

This clone was counted a single time. V and J are TRBV5-1 and TRBJ1-2; perhaps TRBD1 as D (5 bases). The germline V gene encodes CDR1 SGHRS and CDR2 YFSETQ. V was pared by 2 bases and J by 5 bases, with 13 bases between. The CDR3 is 14 amino acids. The DNA of the CDR3 is TGCGCCAGCAGCTTAGACGCCGGGGGATATGGCTACACCTTC. Its protein product is CASSLDAGGYGYTF. The full variable domain, in which reference TRBV5-1 and TRBJ1-2 provide the parts outside the CDR3, is KAGVTQTPRYLIKTRGQQVTLSCSPISGHRSVSWYQQTPGQGLQFLFEYFSETQRNKGNFPGRFSGRQFSNSRSEMNVSTLELGDSALYLCASSLDAGGYGYTFGSGTRLTVV.

This clone was seen many times. At the DNA level, this CDR3 is encoded by other sequences in the same sample as well. The CDR3 nucleotides are TGTGCCAGCAGCGGGGGGTATAATCAGCCCCAGCATTTT. It translates to CASSGGYNQPQHF. The chain is built from TRBV5-4 and TRBJ1-5; D might be TRBD1 (5 bases). CDR1 is SGHNT, CDR2 YYREEE, per germline (reference sequence). V dropped 4 bases and J dropped 4 bases, with 9 bases sitting between them. The CDR3 covers 13 residues.

The rearrangement uses TRBV19 and TRBJ1-1; D remains unclear. V lost 10 bases and J 5 bases, leaving 20 bases between the germline ends. The CDR3 contains 14 residues. The germline gives CDR1 LNHDA, CDR2 SQIVND (reference sequence). CDR3 sequence (DNA): TGTGCCACCCGCACTCAGTGGGGAGGGACTGAAGCTTTCTTT. Its translation: CATRTQWGGTEAFF. The full variable domain, its missing parts supplied by reference TRBV19 and TRBJ1-1, is DGGITQSPKYLFRKEGQNVTLSCEQNLNHDAMYWYRQDPGQGLRLIYYSQIVNDFQKGDIAEGYSVSREKKESFPLTVTSAQKNPTAFYLCATRTQWGGTEAFFGQGTRLTVV.

The chain employs TRBV7-3 and TRBJ2-1; D not resolved. The CDR3 covers 15 residues. The V gene's germline CDR1 is SGHTA and CDR2 FQGTGA. Trimming left V 5 bases short and J 8 bases short, with 19 bases between. The CDR3 loop is CASSPLLAPQYEQFF. CDR3 DNA sequence: TGTGCCAGCAGCCCGCTCTTGGCCCCGCAATATGAGCAGTTCTTC.

The chain recombines TRBV27 with TRBJ2-3; 7 positions match TRBD1. The CDR3 length is 15 residues. J was trimmed by 4 bases and V by 8 bases; bases with no gene match: 12. Germline V gene lookup returns CDR1 MNHEY and CDR2 SMNVEV (reference sequence). This chain's CDR3 is CASGTGTVGADTQYF. The CDR3 region has the DNA TGTGCCAGCGGGACCGGGACAGTAGGCGCAGATACGCAGTATTTT.

The chain couples TRBV14 to TRBJ2-1; 7 nucleotides align to TRBD2. This CDR3 comprises 15 residues. Per germline, CDR1 SGHDN and CDR2 FVKESK. V trimming: 2 bases; J trimming: 1 base; junction bases outside the gene matches: 2. In nucleotides, the CDR3 is TGTGCCAGCAGCCAACCGGGGGGATCCTACAATGAGCAGTTCTTC. It encodes CASSQPGGSYNEQFF.

The CDR3 loop is CASSVGTDPNEKLFF. As DNA, the CDR3 is TGTGCCAGCAGCGTCGGGACAGACCCTAATGAAAAACTGTTTTTT. The V and J genes are TRBV9 and TRBJ1-4; 7 bases are shared with TRBD1. V was clipped by 2 bases and J by 3 bases; unmatched bases: 4. The CDR3 spans 15 residues. Per germline, CDR1 SGDLS and CDR2 YYNGEE. The full variable domain, in which reference TRBV9 and TRBJ1-4 provide the parts outside the CDR3, is DSGVTQTPKHLITATGQRVTLRCSPRSGDLSVYWYQQSLDQGLQFLIQYYNGEERAKGNILERFSAQQFPDLHSELNLSSLELGDSALYFCASSVGTDPNEKLFFGSGTQLSVL.

The V and J genes are TRBV6-2 or TRBV6-3 and TRBJ1-5; D unclear. With 4 bases removed from V and 2 bases from J, the gap between germline ends came to 6 bases. The CDR3 sequence is 13 residues long. Germline-derived CDR1 and CDR2 are MNHEY and SVGEGT. The CDR3 protein is CASSWAGNQPQHF. CDR3 DNA: TGTGCCAGCAGTTGGGCAGGCAATCAGCCCCAGCATTTT.

The V gene is TRBV9, the J gene TRBJ2-5; weak D call: TRBD1 (6 bases). CDR1 is SGDLS, CDR2 YYNGEE, per germline. The CDR3 contains 12 residues. V was clipped by 3 bases and J by 5 bases, with 8 bases between them. The CDR3 DNA reads TGTGCCAGCAGCGCCCAGGGGGAGACCCAGTACTTC. Translated: CASSAQGETQYF. Full variable domain (remainder filled in from reference TRBV9 and TRBJ2-5): DSGVTQTPKHLITATGQRVTLRCSPRSGDLSVYWYQQSLDQGLQFLIQYYNGEERAKGNILERFSAQQFPDLHSELNLSSLELGDSALYFCASSAQGETQYFGPGTRLLVL.

The sample holds a few counts of this clone. The rearrangement uses TRBV27 and TRBJ1-2, with D possibly being TRBD1 (6 bases). CDR3 length equals 12 residues. From germline, CDR1 is MNHEY and CDR2 SMNVEV (reference sequence). Trimming took off 2 bases at V and 9 bases at J, with 10 bases between the two ends. DNA of the CDR3: TGTGCCAGCAGTTTAGGAGGACAGCGCTACACCTTC. Protein sequence: CASSLGGQRYTF.

The V and J genes are TRBV5-1 and TRBJ2-3; 12 positions agree with TRBD2. V lost 4 bases to trimming and J lost 1 base; unmatched junction nucleotides: 4. Germline V gene sequence: CDR1 SGHRS, CDR2 YFSETQ. CDR3 length: 16 residues. The CDR3 nucleotides read TGCGCCAGCAGCCCCCGGACTAGCGGGGGCACAGATACGCAGTATTTT. Translation: CASSPRTSGGTDTQYF.

The chain carries TRBV7-2 and TRBJ1-6; D unclear. CDR1 is SGHTA and CDR2 is FQGNSA in the germline V gene. This CDR3 comprises 14 residues. Trimming left V 1 base short and J 6 bases short, with 7 bases between. Here the CDR3 DNA reads TGTGCCAGCAGCTTAGGGCCCCTTAATTCACCCCTCCACTTT. It encodes CASSLGPLNSPLHF.

The V call is TRBV7-8, the J call TRBJ2-5; D is unclear. The CDR3 runs 14 residues. V lost 2 bases and J 5 bases, leaving 12 bases between the germline ends. Looked up from germline, CDR1 is SGHVS and CDR2 is FQNEAQ. CDR3 nucleotide sequence: TGTGCCAGCAGCTTAAGCCTCGAACGGGAGACCCAGTACTTC. Protein product: CASSLSLERETQYF.

V and J are TRBV9 and TRBJ2-5; 9 nucleotides line up with TRBD2. Germline V gene data show CDR1 as SGDLS and CDR2 as YYNGEE. This CDR3 region has 17 residues. V shed 0 bases, J shed 6 bases, and the junction held 12 bases outside the gene matches. CDR3 coding DNA: TGTGCCAGCAGCGTAGAAGGCGGGGGGGCGTACGTGAAGACCCAGTACTTC. Its protein product is CASSVEGGGAYVKTQYF.

The chain recombines TRBV7-9 with TRBJ1-6, with 7 bases matching TRBD1. The germline CDR1 and CDR2 sequences are SEHNR and FQNEAQ (reference sequence). Unmatched junction bases numbered 0, after V lost 0 bases and J lost 1 base. The CDR3 extends over 16 amino acids. The CDR3 coding sequence is TGTGCCAGCAGCTTAGCGACAGGGTCCTATAATTCACCCCTCCACTTT. It codes for CASSLATGSYNSPLHF.

V usage is TRBV13 and J usage is TRBJ2-1; TRBD2 aligns across 7 bases. CDR3 length: 16 amino acids. With V trimmed by 4 bases and J by 10 bases, 16 bases remained unmatched. The V gene's germline CDR1 is PRHDT and CDR2 FYEKMQ (reference sequence). The CDR3 sequence is CASSSMTSRGILEQFF. The CDR3 DNA reads as TGTGCCAGCAGCTCTATGACTAGCCGTGGGATCCTAGAGCAGTTCTTC.

V usage is TRBV11-2 and J usage is TRBJ2-2; D may be TRBD1 (5 bases). From germline, CDR1 is SGHAT and CDR2 FQNNGV. The CDR3 is 15 amino acids. The germline V and J ends were trimmed by 1 base and 5 bases, with 11 bases remaining between them. In nucleotides, the CDR3 is TGTGCCAGCAGCTTAGGGACACCTCAGACCGGGGAGCTGTTTTTT. This sequence encodes CASSLGTPQTGELFF.

The chain links TRBV5-1 to TRBJ1-2, with unresolved D. Germline loops: CDR1 SGHRS, CDR2 YFSETQ. This CDR3 region has 15 residues. Trimming took off 2 bases at V and 2 bases at J, with 13 bases between the two ends. For the CDR3, the DNA is TGCGCCAGCAGCTTCACACCGGGTTCCAACTATGGCTACACCTTC. Amino acids: CASSFTPGSNYGYTF.

CDR3 residues: CASRQGPTGELFF. CDR3 nucleotide sequence: TGCGCCAGCAGACAGGGTCCGACCGGGGAGCTGTTTTTT. The J gene is TRBJ2-2, the V gene TRBV10-1, with D tentatively TRBD1 (6 bases). Germline values: CDR1 WNHNN, CDR2 SYGVQD (reference sequence). V was cut by 6 bases and J by 5 bases, with 10 bases left in between. CDR3 length: 13 residues.

The rearrangement joins TRBV19 to TRBJ1-1; D is perhaps TRBD1 (5 bases). The CDR3 loop spans 12 amino acids. The V and J ends lost 4 bases and 6 bases respectively, with 9 bases between them. The germline CDR1 and CDR2 sequences are LNHDA and SQIVND (reference sequence). CDR3 DNA sequence: TGTGCCAGTAGTACCCAGGGATCTGAAGCTTTCTTT. The encoded protein is CASSTQGSEAFF.

This clone was seen a single time. The J gene is TRBJ1-1, the V gene TRBV5-1, with TRBD1 matching 7 bases. The CDR3 length is 13 residues. The V segment lost 0 bases and the J segment 6 bases; nucleotides outside the gene matches: 2. Germline CDR1 is SGHRS and CDR2 is YFSETQ. CDR3 sequence: CASSLEGGSEAFF. In nucleotides, the CDR3 is TGCGCCAGCAGCTTGGAAGGGGGCTCTGAAGCTTTCTTT.